This T cell receptor (beta chain) was identified during a study of shared clonotypes between healthy human individuals. Broader study findings: Naive CD4 clonotypes were shared across a handful of donors at roughly 5.3%. Against clonotypes common to all four donors, non-shared ones had lower generation probabilities.

Turning to this clone: What it binds is unknown.

The germline V gene encodes CDR1 MNHEY and CDR2 SVGAGI. The CDR3 spans 14 residues. The V gene lost 2 bases and the J gene lost 2 bases, with 10 bases spanning the gap. A deep-level run was used for the assay. TCRdb keeps only in-frame clones here, not all; method: immunoSEQ multiplex PCR. The data hold hundreds of thousands of clones, with approximately 96% observed a single time. Naive-designated CD8 cells lacked CD45RO, were positively enriched for CCR7, and omitted terminally differentiated effector memory CD45RA+ cells. This chain uses TRBV6-5 with TRBJ2-7; D not resolved. Sequences were obtained from naive CD8+ T cells sorted from blood. The TCR originated in a woman in her 30s in good health. In DNA form, the CDR3 reads TGTGCCAGCAGTTACAGTTTAGGAGCCTACGAGCAGTACTTC. This translates into CASSYSLGAYEQYF.